The 26 T cell receptor beta chains given below trace back to one sample, sequenced in a study of cytomegalovirus exposure and HLA in healthy donors (dated by TCRdb to between 2016 and 2019). Receptor libraries were prepared by the immunoSEQ multiplex PCR assay. For the multiplex PCR, a mixture combining 60 forward primers for TCR Vbeta segments and 13 reverse primers for TCR Jbeta segments was used. TCRdb re-hosts the immuneACCESS table, in-frame sequences only. Its copies lack some clones; in the studies checked, an unresolved V gene accounts for under half of them, and the cause for the rest is not known. The sample contains under 200,000 clones, around 77% of them found a single time. The top ten constitute 1.4% of the sample. Sequencing was done on a sample of PBMCs. The receptor set was obtained from a woman aged 25 to 45 in good health and CMV-seronegative.

This clone has a handful of counts. The V call is TRBV5-4, the J call TRBJ1-6; D is unclear. CDR1 is SGHNT, CDR2 YYREEE, per germline (reference sequence). V lost 0 bases to trimming and J lost 10 bases, with 14 bases between them. This CDR3 region has 15 residues. The CDR3, as DNA: TGTGCCAGCAGCTTGGGGGCAGCCAGCCTATCACCCCTCCACTTT. This translates into CASSLGAASLSPLHF.

This clone has just one count. The rearrangement links TRBV6-5 to TRBJ2-7, with D uncertain. The V end was cut by 4 bases, the J end by 0 bases, with 16 bases between. The CDR3 sequence is 16 residues long. Germline V gene data show CDR1 as MNHEY and CDR2 as SVGAGI. The CDR3 spells CASSSPSDWSSYEQYF. Here the CDR3 DNA reads TGTGCCAGCAGTTCTCCTTCCGACTGGAGCTCCTACGAGCAGTACTTC.

The chain combines TRBV29-1 with TRBJ2-1, with 11 bases aligning to TRBD2. V trimming: 0 bases; J trimming: 1 base; junction bases outside the gene matches: 8. Germline loops: CDR1 SQVTM, CDR2 ANQGSEA. This CDR3 comprises 18 residues. The CDR3 protein is CSVEDLTSGVGSYNEQFF. The CDR3 DNA is TGCAGCGTTGAAGATCTGACTAGCGGGGTAGGGTCCTACAATGAGCAGTTCTTC.

This chain joins TRBV6-5 and TRBJ1-2; D might be TRBD1 (5 bases). From germline, CDR1 is MNHEY and CDR2 SVGAGI. The CDR3 contains 15 residues. The ends were cut back, 6 bases at V and 3 bases at J, with 17 bases in the middle. The CDR3 DNA reads as TGTGCCAGCAGCGAGACAGAACCTGATTACTATGGCTACACCTTC. Protein: CASSETEPDYYGYTF.

The chain joins TRBV6-4 to TRBJ2-1; 8 positions match TRBD1. Trimming at V came to 9 bases and at J to 6 bases, leaving 7 bases not matched to a gene. This CDR3 has 13 amino acids. Germline CDR1 and CDR2: MRHNA and SNTAGT. The CDR3 sequence: CARTYRGVNEQFF. In DNA form, the CDR3 reads TGTGCCAGAACGTACAGGGGGGTCAATGAGCAGTTCTTC.

The chain recombines TRBV30 with TRBJ2-4; D is possibly TRBD1 (6 bases). V gave up 0 bases and J gave up 6 bases, with 12 bases separating them. Germline lookup yields CDR1 GTSNPN and CDR2 SVGIG (reference sequence). This CDR3 is 14 amino acids long. The CDR3 bases are TGTGCCTGGAGTGTCGAGGGGGAAGGAAACATTCAGTACTTC. Its protein product is CAWSVEGEGNIQYF.

This chain uses TRBV7-2 with TRBJ2-1; 8 bases agree with TRBD1. With 6 bases clipped from V and 6 bases from J, the junction kept 10 bases outside the gene matches. Germline V CDR1 and CDR2: SGHTA, FQGNSA. The CDR3 has 15 amino acids. CDR3 loop: CASRTGQGWVNEQFF. The CDR3 bases are TGTGCCAGCAGGACCGGACAGGGCTGGGTCAATGAGCAGTTCTTC.

This chain links TRBV6-5 with TRBJ1-1; D is unresolved. This CDR3 contains 14 residues. The germline V gene encodes CDR1 MNHEY and CDR2 SVGAGI. V lost 0 bases and J 4 bases, leaving 9 bases between the germline ends. In nucleotides, the CDR3 is TGTGCCAGCAGTTACTCGAGGGCGGTCACTGAAGCTTTCTTT. Amino acid sequence: CASSYSRAVTEAFF.

V usage is TRBV6-1 and J usage is TRBJ1-1, with D uncertain. V shed 2 bases and J shed 1 base, with 11 bases lying between them. The length of the CDR3 is 15 residues. Germline V gene lookup returns CDR1 MNHNS and CDR2 SASEGT. CDR3 sequence reads: CASSEQSGKNTEAFF. The CDR3 DNA reads as TGTGCCAGCAGTGAACAGTCTGGTAAGAACACTGAAGCTTTCTTT.

The V gene is TRBV2, the J gene TRBJ1-5; D is possibly TRBD1 (6 bases). This CDR3 has 14 residues. V was shortened by 3 bases and J by 3 bases, with 9 bases between the two germline ends. The V gene's germline CDR1 is SNHLY and CDR2 FYNNEI. The CDR3 here is CASSEGQLNQPQHF. CDR3 sequence (DNA): TGTGCCAGCAGTGAGGGACAACTCAATCAGCCCCAGCATTTT. Looking up the rest from reference TRBV2 and TRBJ1-5 gives the full variable domain: EPEVTQTPSHQVTQMGQEVILRCVPISNHLYFYWYRQILGQKVEFLVSFYNNEISEKSEIFDDQFSVERPDGSNFTLKIRSTKLEDSAMYFCASSEGQLNQPQHFGDGTRLSIL.

Details on this clone: Likely a read error: the CDR3 ends without its conserved phenylalanine or tryptophan. The J gene is TRBJ1-6, the V gene TRBV2; 7 bases match TRBD1. CDR1 is SNHLY and CDR2 is FYNNEI in the germline V gene. J was trimmed by 5 bases and V by 6 bases; bases with no gene match: 13. This CDR3 has 17 amino acids. The CDR3 DNA sequence: TGTGCCAGCAGACGGACAGGCCTTCAGGGCCATAATTCACCCCTCCACCTT. This gives the protein CASRRTGLQGHNSPLHL.

V usage is TRBV15 and J usage is TRBJ1-3; 8 bases are shared with TRBD1. Germline CDR1 and CDR2: LNHNV and YYDKDF (reference sequence). This CDR3 has 15 residues. With V trimmed by 5 bases and J by 4 bases, 7 bases remained unmatched. The CDR3 here is CATSQDRDWGNTIYF. The CDR3, as DNA: TGTGCCACCAGCCAGGACAGGGACTGGGGAAACACCATATATTTT. Looking up the rest from reference TRBV15 and TRBJ1-3 gives the full variable domain: DAMVIQNPRYQVTQFGKPVTLSCSQTLNHNVMYWYQQKSSQAPKLLFHYYDKDFNNEADTPDNFQSRRPNTSFCFLDIRSPGLGDTAMYLCATSQDRDWGNTIYFGEGSWLTVV.

V usage is TRBV20-1 and J usage is TRBJ2-7; D not resolved. The germline V gene encodes CDR1 DFQATT and CDR2 SNEGSKA (reference sequence). This CDR3 has 11 residues. Deletions cut 5 bases from V and 3 bases from J, with 8 bases between. In DNA form, the CDR3 reads TGCAGTGCTCCGGTCCTCTACGAGCAGTACTTC. This sequence encodes CSAPVLYEQYF.

This clone appeared a few times. V gene TRBV11-2 combines with J gene TRBJ2-2, with D unclear. V was shortened by 3 bases and J by 0 bases, with 5 bases between the two germline ends. CDR3 length: 14 amino acids. From germline, CDR1 is SGHAT and CDR2 FQNNGV. CDR3 in DNA: TGTGCCAGCAGCTTTAGTGCGAACACCGGGGAGCTGTTTTTT. Its protein product is CASSFSANTGELFF.

This clone was seen more than once but under ten times. The rearrangement uses TRBV6-1 and TRBJ1-6, with D maybe TRBD1 (5 bases). Trimming pared 4 bases from V and 7 bases from J, leaving 11 bases between. The CDR3 consists of 14 residues. Germline-derived CDR1 and CDR2 are MNHNS and SASEGT. The CDR3 region is CASSVREGNSPLHF. The CDR3 region has the DNA TGTGCCAGCAGTGTAAGGGAGGGGAATTCACCCCTCCACTTT.

The chain has TRBV28 and TRBJ1-5; D may be TRBD1 (5 bases). Germline V lookup: CDR1 MDHEN, CDR2 SYDVKM. The V end lost 5 bases, the J end lost 4 bases, and 18 bases lay between the germline ends. The CDR3 has 16 residues. CDR3 residues: CASSPASGPGNQPQHF. The CDR3, as DNA: TGTGCCAGCAGTCCTGCCTCAGGGCCTGGGAATCAGCCCCAGCATTTT.

The chain employs TRBV29-1 and TRBJ2-5; 9 positions agree with TRBD2. V shed 1 base and J 3 bases; nucleotides not matched to a gene: 3. The CDR3 sequence is 14 residues long. Looked up from germline, CDR1 is SQVTM and CDR2 is ANQGSEA. CDR3 loop: CSVEGAGGKETQYF. The CDR3, as DNA: TGCAGCGTTGAAGGGGCGGGGGGGAAAGAGACCCAGTACTTC. The entire variable domain, with the rest obtained from reference TRBV29-1 and TRBJ2-5, is as follows: SAVISQKPSRDICQRGTSLTIQCQVDSQVTMMFWYRQQPGQSLTLIATANQGSEATYESGFVIDKFPISRPNLTFSTLTVSNMSPEDSSIYLCSVEGAGGKETQYFGPGTRLLVL.

The V call is TRBV9, the J call TRBJ2-5; D perhaps matches TRBD2 (7 bases). The DNA end is more similar to TRBJ2-7, so the J call may be wrong. Germline CDR1 is SGDLS and CDR2 is YYNGEE. The CDR3 contains 14 residues. The CDR3 spells CASSVEWGGPEQYF. The CDR3 DNA reads TGTGCCAGCAGCGTAGAGTGGGGGGGGCCCGAGCAGTACTTC.

The rearrangement links TRBV2 to TRBJ2-3, with D unresolved. The V end lost 5 bases, the J end lost 2 bases, and 8 bases lay between the germline ends. This CDR3 is built from 13 residues. Looked up from germline, CDR1 is SNHLY and CDR2 is FYNNEI. CDR3 residues: CASSSQTTDTQYF. CDR3 DNA: TGTGCCAGCAGTAGCCAAACCACAGATACGCAGTATTTT.

The V gene is TRBV6-6, the J gene TRBJ2-3; the match to TRBD2 covers 8 bases. V was clipped by 5 bases and J by 4 bases; unmatched bases: 8. Germline lookup yields CDR1 MNHNY and CDR2 SVGAGI (reference sequence). The CDR3 runs to 15 residues. CDR3 nucleotide sequence: TGTGCCAGCAGTCCCGGACTAGCCCGGGCAGATACGCAGTATTTT. Its protein is CASSPGLARADTQYF.

V and J are TRBV2 and TRBJ2-3; TRBD2 agrees at 8 bases. The V gene's germline CDR1 is SNHLY and CDR2 FYNNEI. V shed 7 bases and J 2 bases; nucleotides not matched to a gene: 8. The CDR3 runs to 15 residues. The CDR3 reads CASNPAGDPTDTQYF. In DNA form, the CDR3 reads TGTGCCAGCAATCCAGCGGGGGACCCCACAGATACGCAGTATTTT.

This clone was found a few times. The chain combines TRBV7-9 with TRBJ1-5; weak D call: TRBD1 (6 bases). CDR1 is SEHNR, CDR2 FQNEAQ, per germline (reference sequence). With 1 base removed from V and 0 bases from J, the gap between germline ends came to 10 bases. The CDR3 extends over 16 amino acids. The CDR3 nucleotides are TGTGCCAGCAGCTTAGAGGGACATTATAGCAATCAGCCCCAGCATTTT. It codes for CASSLEGHYSNQPQHF.

As DNA, the CDR3 is TGCGCCAGCAGCTTGGGTGTACAGGGGATTACCTACGAGCAGTACTTC. Its translation: CASSLGVQGITYEQYF. This chain connects TRBV5-1 to TRBJ2-7; 7 nucleotides agree with TRBD1. The CDR3 consists of 16 residues. Germline V lookup: CDR1 SGHRS, CDR2 YFSETQ. V lost 0 bases to trimming and J lost 2 bases; unmatched junction nucleotides: 8.

For the CDR3, the DNA is TGTGCCAGCAGTGAAAGTGGAGCCACTAGCACAGATACGCAGTATTTT. This encodes CASSESGATSTDTQYF. The chain links TRBV6-4 to TRBJ2-3; no firm D call. Germline CDR1 reads MRHNA; CDR2 reads SNTAGT. The CDR3 runs 16 residues. V lost 3 bases and J lost 0, with 13 bases in between.

Here the CDR3 reads CAWSEQVYTF. The CDR3 DNA reads as TGTGCCTGGAGTGAGCAGGTCTACACCTTC. The chain employs TRBV30 and TRBJ1-2; D ambiguous. V lost 1 base and J 10 bases, leaving 7 bases between the germline ends. The CDR3 contains 10 residues. CDR1 GTSNPN and CDR2 SVGIG come from the germline V gene (reference sequence).

V usage is TRBV2 and J usage is TRBJ2-3; D is unresolved. V lost 6 bases and J 3 bases, leaving 4 bases between the germline ends. CDR3 length: 11 amino acids. The V gene's germline CDR1 is SNHLY and CDR2 FYNNEI. The CDR3 DNA is TGTGCCAGCAGGTTAACAGATACGCAGTATTTT. It yields the protein CASRLTDTQYF.